A selection of T cell receptor beta chains follows, all from one sample in a study of shared clonotypes between healthy human individuals. The method was immunoSEQ multiplex PCR; TCRdb's version includes in-frame clones alone and lacks a portion of them. The sample has approximately 2.5 million clones, roughly 93% seen once. Source material: naive CD4+ T cells from PBMCs. All receptors come from a young man in good health. Some clones in this sample may be carry-over from other donors' samples. CDR3s leave out the opening cysteine and the closing phenylalanine or tryptophan. The D gene is left open where the match is weak.

len: 13; d_gene: -; v_gene: TRBV9; CDR3aa: ASSVDESLGNTIY
len: 11; d_gene: -; v_gene: TRBV7-8; CDR3aa: ASSLWPEGKAF
len: 12; d_gene: -; v_gene: TRBV6-1; CDR3aa: ASVKVGQPYEQY
len: 13; d_gene: TRBD1; v_gene: TRBV19; CDR3aa: ASSISDRRNYGYT
len: 12; d_gene: -; v_gene: TRBV18; CDR3aa: ASSPPVRQSGQF
len: 10; d_gene: -; v_gene: TRBV30; CDR3aa: AWSVPNQPQH
len: 12; d_gene: -; v_gene: TRBV27; CDR3aa: ASSLRRTQETQY
len: 14; d_gene: -; v_gene: TRBV10-3; CDR3aa: AISESLGKGNTEAF
len: 8; d_gene: -; v_gene: TRBV5-1; CDR3aa: ASIESGYT
len: 15; d_gene: TRBD2; v_gene: TRBV28; CDR3aa: ASSSAASGRDWETQY
len: 13; d_gene: TRBD2; v_gene: TRBV2; CDR3aa: ASSGTSGTADTQY
len: 11; d_gene: -; v_gene: TRBV5-1; CDR3aa: ASTSSGSYEQY
len: 12; d_gene: -; v_gene: TRBV6-5; CDR3aa: ASSWGRRNYGYT
len: 13; d_gene: TRBD1; v_gene: TRBV7-2; CDR3aa: ASSLLGQPNYGYT
len: 11; d_gene: -; v_gene: TRBV7-9; CDR3aa: ASSLAESEKQY
len: 11; d_gene: -; v_gene: TRBV11-2; CDR3aa: ASSLEPHNEQF
len: 12; d_gene: -; v_gene: TRBV5-1; CDR3aa: ASSSRVRETEAF
len: 14; d_gene: -; v_gene: TRBV4-3; CDR3aa: ASSQLVGQGVISQY
len: 12; d_gene: -; v_gene: TRBV2; CDR3aa: ASSPRTGKNIQY
len: 13; d_gene: -; v_gene: TRBV5-1; CDR3aa: ASSLLTSLPGELF
len: 13; d_gene: -; v_gene: TRBV9; CDR3aa: ASSVGGPSSYEQY
len: 11; d_gene: -; v_gene: TRBV10-3; CDR3aa: AISVYTGDGYT
len: 13; d_gene: -; v_gene: TRBV28; CDR3aa: ASSPRPIGTDTQY
len: 13; d_gene: -; v_gene: TRBV5-1; CDR3aa: ASSPPLGIGNEQF
len: 13; d_gene: -; v_gene: TRBV5-1; CDR3aa: ASSLTGTPYNEQF
len: 16; d_gene: -; v_gene: TRBV5-8; CDR3aa: ASSPTTGAISMNTEAF
len: 15; d_gene: TRBD2; v_gene: TRBV12-5; CDR3aa: ASGLGGLAGTYNEQF
len: 12; d_gene: -; v_gene: TRBV27; CDR3aa: ASSPWTPSYEQY
len: 16; d_gene: TRBD2; v_gene: TRBV10-3; CDR3aa: AISESTGGSPAKNIQY
len: 14; d_gene: -; v_gene: TRBV5-1; CDR3aa: ASSLGRTLSNYGYT
len: 11; d_gene: -; v_gene: TRBV4-3; CDR3aa: ASSQRTKNIQY
len: 11; d_gene: -; v_gene: TRBV10-3; CDR3aa: AISDAGTDTQY
len: 15; d_gene: -; v_gene: TRBV11-2; CDR3aa: ASSLLWGRDGPYEQY
len: 11; d_gene: TRBD1; v_gene: TRBV10-2; CDR3aa: ASSESDRVTAF
len: 12; d_gene: -; v_gene: TRBV11-3; CDR3aa: ASSAASAQGEQF
len: 9; d_gene: -; v_gene: TRBV6-6; CDR3aa: ASRWEYEQY
len: 13; d_gene: -; v_gene: TRBV6-5; CDR3aa: ASRGRPFGANEQF
len: 13; d_gene: -; v_gene: TRBV5-8; CDR3aa: ASSPTGAPRGTIY
len: 13; d_gene: TRBD2; v_gene: TRBV5-4; CDR3aa: ASSSSRGGTYEQY
len: 12; d_gene: -; v_gene: TRBV2; CDR3aa: ASSENFQGFKAF
len: 13; d_gene: -; v_gene: TRBV7-3; CDR3aa: ASSLTGYGNQPQH
len: 12; d_gene: TRBD1; v_gene: TRBV6-5; CDR3aa: ASRRQGRAYGYT
len: 13; d_gene: -; v_gene: TRBV6-5; CDR3aa: ASSPAFAFFQPQH
len: 13; d_gene: -; v_gene: TRBV6-1; CDR3aa: ASSSGLGSYYEQY
len: 14; d_gene: TRBD2; v_gene: TRBV30; CDR3aa: AWVNGTSGNTGELF
len: 9; d_gene: -; v_gene: TRBV7-9; CDR3aa: ASSLKGGYT
len: 13; d_gene: -; v_gene: TRBV7-9; CDR3aa: ASSPGTSGTDTQY
len: 11; d_gene: -; v_gene: TRBV30; CDR3aa: ASLASSYNEQF
len: 14; d_gene: -; v_gene: TRBV27; CDR3aa: ASSLSGGPYNSPLH
len: 13; d_gene: TRBD2; v_gene: TRBV9; CDR3aa: ASSVGTSGYNEQF
len: 12; d_gene: -; v_gene: TRBV7-3; CDR3aa: ASSLTSTAYEQY
len: 12; d_gene: -; v_gene: TRBV7-8; CDR3aa: ASSRGPYSYEQY
len: 13; d_gene: -; v_gene: TRBV7-2; CDR3aa: ASSFARDNPKGYT
len: 12; d_gene: -; v_gene: TRBV28; CDR3aa: ASVHHNVNTEAF
len: 14; d_gene: -; v_gene: TRBV29-1; CDR3aa: SYLGASGANTGELF
len: 13; d_gene: -; v_gene: TRBV6-6; CDR3aa: ASSYSGHLNTEAF
len: 12; d_gene: TRBD2; v_gene: TRBV28; CDR3aa: AVTSGKYPGELF